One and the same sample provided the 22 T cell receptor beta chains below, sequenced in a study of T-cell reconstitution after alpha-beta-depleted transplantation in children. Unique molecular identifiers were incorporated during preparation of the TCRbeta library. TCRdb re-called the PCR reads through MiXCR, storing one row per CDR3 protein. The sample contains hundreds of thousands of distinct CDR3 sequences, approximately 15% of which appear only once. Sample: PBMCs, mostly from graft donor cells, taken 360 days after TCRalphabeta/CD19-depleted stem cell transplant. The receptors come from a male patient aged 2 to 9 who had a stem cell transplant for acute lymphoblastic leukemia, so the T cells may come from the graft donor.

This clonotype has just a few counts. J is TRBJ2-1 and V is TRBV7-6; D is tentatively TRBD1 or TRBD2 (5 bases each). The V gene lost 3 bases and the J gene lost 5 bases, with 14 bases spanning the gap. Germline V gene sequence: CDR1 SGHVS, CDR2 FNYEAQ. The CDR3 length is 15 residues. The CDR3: CASSLGPTTDNEQFF. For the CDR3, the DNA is TGTGCCAGCAGCTTGGGACCGACAACTGACAATGAGCAGTTCTTC.

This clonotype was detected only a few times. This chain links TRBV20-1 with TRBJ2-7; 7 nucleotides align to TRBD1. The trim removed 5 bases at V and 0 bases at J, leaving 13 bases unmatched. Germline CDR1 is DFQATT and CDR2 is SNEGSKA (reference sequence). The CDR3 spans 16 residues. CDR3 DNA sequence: TGCAGTGCTCGAATTTACAGGGGCGAAAGCTCCTACGAGCAGTACTTC. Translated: CSARIYRGESSYEQYF.

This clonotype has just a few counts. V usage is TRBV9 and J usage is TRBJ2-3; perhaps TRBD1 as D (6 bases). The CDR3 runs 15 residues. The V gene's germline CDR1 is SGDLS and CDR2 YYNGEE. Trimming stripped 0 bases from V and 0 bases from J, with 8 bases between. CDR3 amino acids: CASSVDGQSTDTQYF. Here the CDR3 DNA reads TGTGCCAGCAGCGTAGATGGACAGAGCACAGATACGCAGTATTTT.

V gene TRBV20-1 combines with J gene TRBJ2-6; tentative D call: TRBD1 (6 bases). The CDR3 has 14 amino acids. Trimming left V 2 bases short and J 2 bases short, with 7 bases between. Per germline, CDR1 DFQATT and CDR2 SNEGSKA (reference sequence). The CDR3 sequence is CSARRTAGANVLTF. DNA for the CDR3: TGCAGTGCTAGAAGGACAGCTGGGGCCAACGTCCTGACTTTC.

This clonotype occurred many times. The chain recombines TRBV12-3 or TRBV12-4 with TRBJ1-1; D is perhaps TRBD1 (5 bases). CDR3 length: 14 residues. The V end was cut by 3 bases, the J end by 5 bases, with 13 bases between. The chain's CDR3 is CASSLGDGWTEAFF. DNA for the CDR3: TGTGCCAGCAGTTTGGGGGACGGGTGGACTGAAGCTTTCTTT.

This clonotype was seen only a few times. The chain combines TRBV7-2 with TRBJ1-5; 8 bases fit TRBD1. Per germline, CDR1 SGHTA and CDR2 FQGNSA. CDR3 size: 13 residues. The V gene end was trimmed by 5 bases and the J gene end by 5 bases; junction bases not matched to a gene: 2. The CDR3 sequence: CASSRQGHQPQHF. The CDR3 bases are TGTGCCAGCAGCCGACAGGGGCATCAGCCCCAGCATTTT.

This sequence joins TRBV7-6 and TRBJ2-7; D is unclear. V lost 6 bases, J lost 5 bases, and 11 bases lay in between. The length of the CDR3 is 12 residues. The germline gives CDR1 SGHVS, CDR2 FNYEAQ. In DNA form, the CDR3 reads TGTGCCAGCAGTCCGGTTCGGGACGAGCAGTACTTC. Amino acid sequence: CASSPVRDEQYF.

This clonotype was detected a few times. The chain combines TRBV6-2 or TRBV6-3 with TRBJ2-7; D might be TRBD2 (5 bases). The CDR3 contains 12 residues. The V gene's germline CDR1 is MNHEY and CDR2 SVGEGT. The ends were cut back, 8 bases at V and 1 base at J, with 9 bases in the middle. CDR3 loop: CASEGRSYEQYF. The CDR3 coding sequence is TGTGCCAGCGAGGGCCGTTCCTACGAGCAGTACTTC.

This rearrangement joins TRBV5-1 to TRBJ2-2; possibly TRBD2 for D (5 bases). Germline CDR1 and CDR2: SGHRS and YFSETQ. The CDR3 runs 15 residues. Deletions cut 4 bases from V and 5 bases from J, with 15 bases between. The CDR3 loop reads CASSNPQRLTGELFF. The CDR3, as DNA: TGCGCCAGCAGCAACCCCCAAAGACTAACCGGGGAGCTGTTTTTT.

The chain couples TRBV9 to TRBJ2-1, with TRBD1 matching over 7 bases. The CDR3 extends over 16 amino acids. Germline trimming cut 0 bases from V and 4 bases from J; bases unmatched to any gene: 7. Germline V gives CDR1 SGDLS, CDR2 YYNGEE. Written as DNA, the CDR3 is TGTGCCAGCAGCGTAGGAGTGGTACAGGGGTACAATGAGCAGTTCTTC. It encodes CASSVGVVQGYNEQFF. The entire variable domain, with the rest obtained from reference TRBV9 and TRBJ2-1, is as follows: DSGVTQTPKHLITATGQRVTLRCSPRSGDLSVYWYQQSLDQGLQFLIQYYNGEERAKGNILERFSAQQFPDLHSELNLSSLELGDSALYFCASSVGVVQGYNEQFFGPGTRLTVL.

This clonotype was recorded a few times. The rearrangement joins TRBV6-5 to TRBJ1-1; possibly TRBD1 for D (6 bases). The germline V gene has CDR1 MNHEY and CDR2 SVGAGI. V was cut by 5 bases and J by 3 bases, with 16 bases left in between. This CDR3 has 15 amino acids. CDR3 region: CASSNRVSLDTEAFF. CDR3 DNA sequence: TGTGCCAGCAGTAACAGGGTATCCTTGGACACTGAAGCTTTCTTT.

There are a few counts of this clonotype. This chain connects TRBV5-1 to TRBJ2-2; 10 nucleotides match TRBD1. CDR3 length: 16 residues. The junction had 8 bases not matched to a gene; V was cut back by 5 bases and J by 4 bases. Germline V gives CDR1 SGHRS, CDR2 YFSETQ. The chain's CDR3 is CASRVPGQGSTGELFF. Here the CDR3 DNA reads TGCGCCAGCAGGGTCCCGGGACAGGGGTCCACCGGGGAGCTGTTTTTT.

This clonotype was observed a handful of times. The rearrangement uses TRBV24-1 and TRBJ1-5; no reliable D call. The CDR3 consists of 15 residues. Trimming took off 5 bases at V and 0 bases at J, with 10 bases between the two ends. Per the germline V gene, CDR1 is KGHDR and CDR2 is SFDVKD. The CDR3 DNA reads TGTGCCACCAGTGGCGGGATTCATAGCAATCAGCCCCAGCATTTT. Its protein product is CATSGGIHSNQPQHF.

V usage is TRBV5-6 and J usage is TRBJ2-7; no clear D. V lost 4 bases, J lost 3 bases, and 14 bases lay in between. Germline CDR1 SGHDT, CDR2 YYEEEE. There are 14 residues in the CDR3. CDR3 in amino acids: CASSAYMRFYEQYF. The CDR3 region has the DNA TGTGCCAGCAGCGCATATATGAGATTCTACGAGCAGTACTTC.

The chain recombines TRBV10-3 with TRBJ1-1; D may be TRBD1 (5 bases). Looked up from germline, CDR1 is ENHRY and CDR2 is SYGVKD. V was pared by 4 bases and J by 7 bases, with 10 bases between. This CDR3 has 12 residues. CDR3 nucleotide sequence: TGTGCCATCAGTGTTGCGGACAATGAAGCTTTCTTT. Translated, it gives CAISVADNEAFF.

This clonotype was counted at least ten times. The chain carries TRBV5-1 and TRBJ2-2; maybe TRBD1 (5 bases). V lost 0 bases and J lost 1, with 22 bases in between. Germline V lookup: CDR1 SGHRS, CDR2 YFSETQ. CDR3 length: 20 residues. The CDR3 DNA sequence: TGCGCCAGCAGCTTGGCCTTGTTTGACAGACCAGCTAGGAACACCGGGGAGCTGTTTTTT. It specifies CASSLALFDRPARNTGELFF.

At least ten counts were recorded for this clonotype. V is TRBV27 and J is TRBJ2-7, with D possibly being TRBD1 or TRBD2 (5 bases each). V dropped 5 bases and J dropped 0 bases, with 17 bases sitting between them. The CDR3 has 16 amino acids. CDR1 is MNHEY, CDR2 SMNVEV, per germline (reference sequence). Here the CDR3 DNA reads TGTGCCAGCAGTCGAGGTGGGGCAGGACTCTCCTACGAGCAGTACTTC. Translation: CASSRGGAGLSYEQYF.

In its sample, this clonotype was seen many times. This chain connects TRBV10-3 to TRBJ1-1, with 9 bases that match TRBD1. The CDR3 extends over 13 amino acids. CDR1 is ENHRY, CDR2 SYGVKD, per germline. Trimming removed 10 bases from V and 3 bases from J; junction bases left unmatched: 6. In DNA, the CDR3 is TGTGCCACCGGGGACAGGGTGGACACTGAAGCTTTCTTT. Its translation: CATGDRVDTEAFF.

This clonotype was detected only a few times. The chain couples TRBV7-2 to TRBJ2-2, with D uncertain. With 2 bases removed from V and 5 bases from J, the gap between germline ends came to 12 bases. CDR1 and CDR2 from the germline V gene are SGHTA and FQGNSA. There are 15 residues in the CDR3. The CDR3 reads CASSLRGTVTGELFF. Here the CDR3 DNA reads TGTGCCAGCAGCTTACGTGGAACAGTGACCGGGGAGCTGTTTTTT.

The CDR3 loop reads CASSSWGADTEAFF. The CDR3 region has the DNA TGTGCCAGCAGCTCCTGGGGGGCCGATACTGAAGCTTTCTTT. The chain carries TRBV7-6 and TRBJ1-1; possibly TRBD1 for D (6 bases). V was trimmed by 4 bases and J by 5 bases, leaving 14 bases between them. Germline loops: CDR1 SGHVS, CDR2 FNYEAQ. The CDR3 sequence is 14 residues long.

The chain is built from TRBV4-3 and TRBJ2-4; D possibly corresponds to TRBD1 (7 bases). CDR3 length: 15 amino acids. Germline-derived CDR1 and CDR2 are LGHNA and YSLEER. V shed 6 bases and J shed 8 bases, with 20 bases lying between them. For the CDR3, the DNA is TGCGCCAGCAGGGCCGGACAGGCGGGGCGGGACATTCAGTACTTC. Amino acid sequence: CASRAGQAGRDIQYF.

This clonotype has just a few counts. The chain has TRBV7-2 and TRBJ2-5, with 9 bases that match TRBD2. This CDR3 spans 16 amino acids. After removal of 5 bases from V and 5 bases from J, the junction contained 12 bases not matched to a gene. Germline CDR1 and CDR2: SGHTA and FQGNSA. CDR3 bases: TGTGCCAGCAGCCATTATCCAGCGGGGGGTCTGGAGACCCAGTACTTC. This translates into CASSHYPAGGLETQYF.